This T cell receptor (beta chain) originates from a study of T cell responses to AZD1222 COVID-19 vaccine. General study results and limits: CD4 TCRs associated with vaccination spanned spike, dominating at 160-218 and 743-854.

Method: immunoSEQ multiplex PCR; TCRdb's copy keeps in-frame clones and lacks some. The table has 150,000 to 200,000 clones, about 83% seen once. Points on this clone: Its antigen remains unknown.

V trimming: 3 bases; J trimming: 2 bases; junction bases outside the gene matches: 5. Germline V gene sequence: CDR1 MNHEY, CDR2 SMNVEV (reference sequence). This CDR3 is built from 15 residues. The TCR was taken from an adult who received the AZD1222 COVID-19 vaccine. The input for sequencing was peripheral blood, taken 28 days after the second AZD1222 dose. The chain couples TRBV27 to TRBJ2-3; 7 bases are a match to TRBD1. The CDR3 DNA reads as TGTGCCAGCAGTTTGGCACAGGGGAACACAGATACGCAGTATTTT. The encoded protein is CASSLAQGNTDTQYF.